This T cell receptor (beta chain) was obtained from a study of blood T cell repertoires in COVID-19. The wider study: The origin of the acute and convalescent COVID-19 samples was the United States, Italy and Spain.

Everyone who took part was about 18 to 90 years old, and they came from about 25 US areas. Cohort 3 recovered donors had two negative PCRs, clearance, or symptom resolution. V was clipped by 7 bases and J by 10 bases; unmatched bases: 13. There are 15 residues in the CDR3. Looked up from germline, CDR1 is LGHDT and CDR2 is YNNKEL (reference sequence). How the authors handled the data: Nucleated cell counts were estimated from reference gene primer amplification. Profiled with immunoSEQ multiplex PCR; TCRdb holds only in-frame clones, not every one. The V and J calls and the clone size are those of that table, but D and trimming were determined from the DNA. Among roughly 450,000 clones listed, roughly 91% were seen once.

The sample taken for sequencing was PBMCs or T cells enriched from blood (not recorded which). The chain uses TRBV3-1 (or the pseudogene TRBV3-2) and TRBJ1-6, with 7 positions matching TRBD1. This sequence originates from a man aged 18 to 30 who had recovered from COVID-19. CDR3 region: CASKLAGTASSPLHF. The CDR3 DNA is TGTGCCAGCAAGTTGGCCGGGACAGCCTCCTCACCCCTCCACTTT.